The rows below give T cell receptor delta chains drawn from one sample of a study of Vδ1+ human thymocytes. TCRdb re-called clones from the multiplex PCR reads via CATT. The table shows approximately 58,000 delta-chain clones, with more than 12% occurring only once. The source material was Vdelta1+ gamma-delta thymocytes from the thymus. The receptors shown here come from a girl less than two years old who had congenital heart surgery. CDR3s include the opening cysteine and the closing phenylalanine or tryptophan. D genes are given only for firm matches. The size field is filled for only some rows; it gives once, few, many or a size class.

size	V	J	D	DNA	CDR3
NA	TRDV1	TRDJ1	TRDD3	TGTGCTCTTGGGGACAGAGAGGCGTACTGGGGGACGCCAAGACTCATCTTT	CALGDREAYWGTPRLIF
few	TRDV1	TRDJ1	NA	TGTGCTCTTGGGGTAATGTCAGTCGAGTACACCGATAAACTCATCTTT	CALGVMSVEYTDKLIF
NA	TRDV1	TRDJ1	TRDD3	TGTGCTCTTGGCGGGGGAGCCCTTTTACTGGGGGAGGCGGGCACCGATAAACTCATCTTT	CALGGGALLLGEAGTDKLIF
few	TRDV1	TRDJ1	NA	TGTGCTCTTGGGCCCCCCTTCCTACGGGACTGGGGGATGGAAGGGACCACCGATAAACTCATCTTT	CALGPPFLRDWGMEGTTDKLIF
NA	TRDV1	TRDJ1	NA	TGTGCTCTTGGGGAAATCGCCTTCCTACTTCCAAGCATACTGGGGGCTTCCACCGATAAACTCATCTTT	CALGEIAFLLPSILGASTDKLIF
few	TRAV29/DV5	TRDJ2	TRDD3	TGTGCAGCAAGTGGGTCCAGGGTCCTAACAAACTGGGGGATACGACCCTTGACAGCACAACTCTTCTTT	CAASGSRVLTNWGIRPLTAQLFF
few	TRDV1	TRDJ1	TRDD3	TGTGCTCTTGGGGAACTAGGTCCCACCCTCGTACTGGGGGATACGGATACCGATAAACTCATCTTT	CALGELGPTLVLGDTDTDKLIF
few	TRDV1	TRDJ1	TRDD2	TGTGCTCTTGGCGCTGGCCATGGCCTTCCTATTATCGCTGAGACCGATAAACTCATCTTT	CALGAGHGLPIIAETDKLIF
few	TRDV1	TRDJ1	TRDD3	TGTGCTCTTGGGGAAGGCGGGGGGATCAACACCGATAAACTCATCTTT	CALGEGGGINTDKLIF
few	TRDV1	TRDJ1	NA	TGTGCTCTTGGGGAATCCTACGTGTCACTGGGTAGTTACACCGATAAACTCATCTTT	CALGESYVSLGSYTDKLIF
NA	TRDV1	TRDJ1	NA	TGTGCTCTTGGGGGGCCTACGTCGTACACCGATAAACTCATCTTT	CALGGPTSYTDKLIF